A selection of T cell receptor beta chains follows, all from one sample in a study of technical replicates of blood from several donors. The repertoire was sequenced with immunoSEQ multiplex PCR; TCRdb's copy has only in-frame clones and lacks some. The repertoire holds fewer than 90,000 clones, with around 94% as singletons. The sequencing sample was made of T cells isolated from PBMCs. The receptors shown here come from a human donor in good health. Both conserved end residues are part of each CDR3. A D gene is named only where the DNA matches it firmly. Where a row states a size, it is once, few, many or the class of an expanded clone; other rows omit it.

d_gene,j_gene,abundance,v_gene,CDR3aa,CDR3nt
-,TRBJ1-4,-,TRBV28,CASSLHRPGEKLFF,TGTGCCAGCAGCCTCCATAGACCAGGTGAAAAACTGTTTTTT
TRBD2,TRBJ2-1,-,TRBV6-4,CASSDGTSGRRNEQFF,TGTGCCAGCAGTGACGGGACTAGCGGGAGGCGGAATGAGCAGTTCTTC
-,TRBJ2-3,-,TRBV5-1,CASGRGELGADTQYF,TGCGCCAGCGGGCGCGGGGAGCTCGGGGCAGATACGCAGTATTTT
TRBD2,TRBJ2-5,-,TRBV19,CASSRSGLAEETQYF,TGTGCCAGTAGTAGATCGGGACTAGCGGAAGAGACCCAGTACTTC
TRBD1,TRBJ2-2,-,TRBV28,CANLGQGGTGELFF,TGTGCAAATCTGGGACAGGGTGGGACCGGGGAGCTGTTTTTT
TRBD2,TRBJ2-1,-,TRBV6-5,CASSYTAGGPGNEQFF,TGTGCCAGCAGTTATACAGCGGGAGGGCCGGGGAATGAGCAGTTCTTC
TRBD1,TRBJ1-5,-,TRBV10-1,CATLDRDRNQPQHF,TGCGCCACCCTTGATAGGGACAGGAATCAGCCCCAGCATTTT
-,TRBJ2-7,-,TRBV25-1,CASSVHYEQYF,TGTGCCAGCAGTGTCCACTACGAGCAGTACTTC
-,TRBJ1-1,-,TRBV27,CASSGRQMNTEAFF,TGTGCCAGCAGTGGAAGACAGATGAACACTGAAGCTTTCTTT
TRBD1,TRBJ2-1,-,TRBV7-6,CASRKTGTAYNEQFF,TGTGCCAGCAGAAAAACCGGGACAGCTTACAATGAGCAGTTCTTC
-,TRBJ2-3,-,TRBV27,CASSLYEGDTQYF,TGTGCCAGCAGTTTATATGAGGGAGATACGCAGTATTTT
-,TRBJ2-2,-,TRBV30,CAWSLAGIPGELFF,TGTGCCTGGAGTTTGGCAGGGATTCCCGGGGAGCTGTTTTTT
-,TRBJ2-2,-,TRBV18,CASSAGTSTGELFF,TGTGCCAGCTCCGCCGGGACTTCTACCGGGGAGCTGTTTTTT
-,TRBJ2-1,-,TRBV28,CATYRVRDEQFF,TGTGCCACCTACAGGGTAAGGGATGAGCAGTTCTTC
-,TRBJ1-1,-,TRBV5-1,CASSLVSVKNTEAFF,TGCGCCAGCAGCTTGGTATCTGTTAAGAACACTGAAGCTTTCTTT
-,TRBJ2-1,-,TRBV6-5,CASSYSTTSNEQFF,TGTGCCAGCAGTTACTCCACTACTAGCAATGAGCAGTTCTTC
-,TRBJ2-5,-,TRBV7-3,CASSLLVMETQYF,TGTGCCAGCAGCTTATTAGTAATGGAGACCCAGTACTTC
TRBD1,TRBJ1-1,few,TRBV5-4,CASSSTGFAFF,TGTGCCAGCAGCTCGACAGGGTTTGCTTTCTTT
-,TRBJ2-7,-,TRBV5-1,CASSGALTYEQYF,TGCGCCAGCAGTGGTGCGTTGACCTACGAGCAGTACTTC
-,TRBJ2-3,-,TRBV7-9,CAEGTLTSTDTQYF,TGTGCAGAGGGAACGCTGACTAGCACAGATACGCAGTATTTT
-,TRBJ2-6,-,TRBV7-3,CASSQRGTGANVLTF,TGTGCCAGCAGCCAGAGGGGGACTGGGGCCAACGTCCTGACTTTC
TRBD2,TRBJ2-2,once,TRBV7-3,CASSLATSGNTGELFF,TGTGCCAGCAGCTTAGCCACTAGCGGGAACACCGGGGAGCTGTTTTTT